The 29 T cell receptor beta chains listed next were all sequenced from one sample in a study of shared clonotypes between healthy human individuals. Method: immunoSEQ multiplex PCR; TCRdb's copy keeps in-frame clones and lacks some. This repertoire shows around 2,000,000 clones, roughly 91% found once; its top ten account for about 1.5%. Naive-designated CD8 cells lacked CD45RO, were positively enriched for CCR7, and omitted terminally differentiated effector memory CD45RA+ cells. The specimen was naive CD8+ T cells from PBMCs. These receptors all stem from a man aged 18 to 29 in good health. Some clones in this sample may be carry-over from other donors' samples.

This chain connects TRBV27 to TRBJ2-1; possibly TRBD1 for D (5 bases). The germline gives CDR1 MNHEY, CDR2 SMNVEV (reference sequence). This CDR3 spans 14 amino acids. V was cut by 6 bases and J by 4 bases, with 13 bases left in between. The CDR3 nucleotides read TGTGCCAGCAGGCCTGACAGCCTGTACAATGAGCAGTTCTTC. It yields the protein CASRPDSLYNEQFF.

The chain uses TRBV12-5 and TRBJ2-7; maybe TRBD1 (6 bases). The V gene's germline CDR1 is LGHNT and CDR2 FRNRAP. The CDR3 contains 17 residues. The V end was cut by 0 bases, the J end by 3 bases, with 18 bases between. The chain's CDR3 is CASGLVTPQGSVYEQYF. CDR3 DNA sequence: TGTGCTAGTGGTTTGGTAACGCCACAGGGTTCGGTCTACGAGCAGTACTTC.

The chain combines TRBV29-1 with TRBJ1-2; D gene ambiguous. V was clipped by 4 bases and J by 7 bases, with 4 bases between them. From germline, CDR1 is SQVTM and CDR2 ANQGSEA. The CDR3 is made up of 9 amino acids. The CDR3: CSVAAGYTF. The DNA of the CDR3 is TGCAGCGTTGCGGCTGGCTACACCTTC.

The sample holds one count of this clone. A junction boundary mismatches the germline segment, possibly from a read error. The V call is TRBV9, the J call TRBJ2-7; a possible D gene is TRBD1 (6 bases). CDR1 is SGDLS and CDR2 is YYNGEE in the germline V gene. The CDR3 has 15 residues. This CDR3 is CASNVGGGVGAEQYF. CDR3 DNA: TGTGCCAGCAACGTAGGGGGTGGGGTGGGAGCCGAGCAGTACTTC.

As for this clone: This specimen includes other DNA sequences encoding the same CDR3. J is TRBJ2-7 and V is TRBV5-1; 13 bases map to TRBD2. The germline gives CDR1 SGHRS, CDR2 YFSETQ. J gave up 4 bases and V 2 bases, and 3 bases lay outside the gene matches. The CDR3 is 15 amino acids. In DNA form, the CDR3 reads TGCGCCAGCAGCTTATGGACTAGCGGGAGTTACGAGCAGTACTTC. Amino acids: CASSLWTSGSYEQYF.

The chain combines TRBV7-2 with TRBJ2-5; 9 positions agree with TRBD1. This CDR3 has 18 amino acids. The germline gives CDR1 SGHTA, CDR2 FQGNSA. Trimming at V came to 5 bases and at J to 0 bases, leaving 13 bases not matched to a gene. The CDR3 sequence: CASSPGQGVFSYQETQYF. The CDR3 DNA reads as TGTGCCAGCAGCCCGGGACAGGGAGTATTCTCGTACCAAGAGACCCAGTACTTC. The variable domain in full, completed from reference TRBV7-2 and TRBJ2-5, reads GAGVSQSPSNKVTEKGKDVELRCDPISGHTALYWYRQSLGQGLEFLIYFQGNSAPDKSGLPSDRFSAERTGGSVSTLTIQRTQQEDSAVYLCASSPGQGVFSYQETQYFGPGTRLLVL.

The rearrangement links TRBV2 to TRBJ1-2, with D tentatively TRBD1 (5 bases). Germline CDR1 SNHLY, CDR2 FYNNEI. The CDR3 covers 16 residues. Trimming took 7 bases from V and 3 from J, leaving 21 bases between them. As DNA, the CDR3 is TGTGCCAGCATTCACCGGCAGGGACCGATAGACTATGGCTACACCTTC. Encoded protein: CASIHRQGPIDYGYTF.

The chain carries TRBV6-5 and TRBJ2-7; D possibly matches TRBD1 or TRBD2 (5 bases each). The V end lost 6 bases, the J end lost 3 bases, and 18 bases lay between the germline ends. This CDR3 is 15 amino acids long. Germline CDR1 MNHEY, CDR2 SVGAGI. CDR3 in amino acids: CASRTGTGLLYEQYF. As DNA, the CDR3 is TGTGCCAGCAGAACCGGTACAGGACTCCTCTACGAGCAGTACTTC.

The CDR3, as DNA: TGTGCCAGCAGCGTAGCGGCTAGCGGGAGAGATACGCAGTATTTT. Protein product: CASSVAASGRDTQYF. The rearrangement joins TRBV9 to TRBJ2-3, with 10 bases matching TRBD2. The germline V gene encodes CDR1 SGDLS and CDR2 YYNGEE. CDR3 length: 15 residues. V shed 0 bases and J 5 bases; nucleotides not matched to a gene: 3.

V gene TRBV11-3 combines with J gene TRBJ2-7; D is unresolved. Germline CDR1 SGHNT, CDR2 YENEEA. The V end was cut by 5 bases, the J end by 2 bases, with 10 bases between. This CDR3 has 13 residues. CDR3 nucleotide sequence: TGTGCCAGCAGCACGAGTCCTACCTACGAGCAGTACTTC. Translating it yields CASSTSPTYEQYF.

The rearrangement joins TRBV29-1 to TRBJ2-6; possibly TRBD2 for D (6 bases). V was shortened by 4 bases and J by 0 bases, with 22 bases between the two germline ends. Germline lookup yields CDR1 SQVTM and CDR2 ANQGSEA. The CDR3 runs to 19 residues. The CDR3 DNA is TGCAGCGTTGCTGGGGTCGGGGCAGGGACTCGCTCTGGGGCCAACGTCCTGACTTTC. Protein sequence: CSVAGVGAGTRSGANVLTF.

The chain uses TRBV29-1 and TRBJ1-1; D gene unclear. The CDR3 is made up of 13 amino acids. V lost 4 bases and J 4 bases, leaving 13 bases between the germline ends. Germline V gives CDR1 SQVTM, CDR2 ANQGSEA. The CDR3 region has the DNA TGCAGCGTTGTAGGAGAACGAATCACTGAAGCTTTCTTT. It translates to CSVVGERITEAFF.

This chain links TRBV21-1 with TRBJ2-7; TRBD2, the D gene given by the table, was not confirmed from the DNA. TRBV21-1 counts as a pseudogene. This CDR3 region has 16 residues. The CDR3 loop is CASSKADTVPSYEQYF. The CDR3 DNA sequence: TGTGCCAGCAGCAAAGCTGATACGGTGCCATCCTACGAGCAGTACTTC.

The count of this clone is one. This chain links TRBV6-5 with TRBJ2-1; D is undetermined. Trimming cost V 6 bases and J 6 bases, with 12 bases left between them. Germline values: CDR1 MNHEY, CDR2 SVGAGI. The CDR3 is 13 residues long. The CDR3 loop is CASSPFTANEQFF. The DNA for the CDR3 is TGTGCCAGCAGCCCGTTTACGGCCAATGAGCAGTTCTTC.

The chain couples TRBV5-6 to TRBJ2-2; tentatively, D is TRBD1 or TRBD2 (5 bases each). Germline CDR1 is SGHDT and CDR2 is YYEEEE. The CDR3 covers 13 residues. V was clipped by 3 bases and J by 7 bases, with 10 bases between them. As DNA, the CDR3 is TGTGCCAGCAGCTGGGGACCCGGCGGGGAGCTGTTTTTT. Amino acid sequence: CASSWGPGGELFF.

The rearrangement uses TRBV29-1 and TRBJ2-5, with TRBD2 identical over 13 bases. Germline lookup yields CDR1 SQVTM and CDR2 ANQGSEA. Unmatched junction bases numbered 6, after V lost 4 bases and J lost 1 base. This CDR3 comprises 16 residues. The CDR3 region is CSVAVRLAGGQETQYF. As DNA, the CDR3 is TGCAGCGTTGCAGTCCGACTAGCGGGAGGCCAAGAGACCCAGTACTTC.

The rearrangement joins TRBV6-5 to TRBJ1-1; TRBD1 might be the D (5 bases). The CDR3 totals 13 residues. Between the trimmed V and J ends, which lost 6 bases and 5 bases, there was a span of 13 bases. Germline V CDR1 and CDR2: MNHEY, SVGAGI. The CDR3 region has the DNA TGTGCCAGCAGGGATGGGAGGGGTACTGAAGCTTTCTTT. As protein: CASRDGRGTEAFF.

Comment on this clone: The same CDR3 arises from other DNA sequences in this sample as well. The rearrangement uses TRBV6-1 and TRBJ2-7, with a weak D call TRBD2 (5 bases). This CDR3 is 12 amino acids long. V was shortened by 10 bases and J by 0 bases, with 10 bases between the two germline ends. Germline loops: CDR1 MNHNS, CDR2 SASEGT. CDR3: CATSGDSYEQYF. The CDR3 DNA is TGTGCCACCAGCGGAGACTCCTACGAGCAGTACTTC.

CDR3 nucleotide sequence: TGTGCCAGCAGTGAATCGGGGTTCTTGTGGTATGGCTACACCTTC. Its translation is CASSESGFLWYGYTF. This chain uses TRBV6-1 with TRBJ1-2; D is ambiguous. The CDR3 has 15 amino acids. The germline V gene has CDR1 MNHNS and CDR2 SASEGT. Trimming removed 2 bases from V and 5 bases from J, with 15 bases in between.

This rearrangement joins TRBV7-9 to TRBJ2-7; possibly TRBD2 for D (5 bases). The V end lost 9 bases, the J end lost 6 bases, and 21 bases lay between the germline ends. The CDR3 sequence is 14 residues long. Looked up from germline, CDR1 is SEHNR and CDR2 is FQNEAQ (reference sequence). CDR3 in amino acids: CASVEEGRYREQYF. CDR3 DNA: TGTGCCAGTGTGGAAGAGGGCCGGTACCGCGAGCAGTACTTC. Using reference TRBV7-9 and TRBJ2-7 for the parts outside the CDR3, the full variable domain is DTGVSQNPRHKITKRGQNVTFRCDPISEHNRLYWYRQTLGQGPEFLTYFQNEAQLEKSRLLSDRFSAERPKGSFSTLEIQRTEQGDSAMYLCASVEEGRYREQYFGPGTRLTVT.

The V gene is TRBV7-8, the J gene TRBJ2-7; no firm D call. Germline loops: CDR1 SGHVS, CDR2 FQNEAQ. Trimming removed 5 bases at V and 5 bases at J, with 7 bases between. This CDR3 is 11 amino acids long. CDR3 sequence (DNA): TGTGCCAGCAGCCCAGGCCACGAGCAGTACTTC. As protein: CASSPGHEQYF.

This clone was counted a single time. The chain has TRBV7-8 and TRBJ1-1, with D hard to call. The CDR3 covers 15 residues. V was cut by 2 bases and J by 0 bases, with 10 bases left in between. The germline V gene has CDR1 SGHVS and CDR2 FQNEAQ. The CDR3 region has the DNA TGTGCCAGCAGCTTAAGCCCCTCAATGAACACTGAAGCTTTCTTT. Amino acids: CASSLSPSMNTEAFF.

The chain carries TRBV9 and TRBJ2-1, with a weak D call TRBD1 (5 bases). Looked up from germline, CDR1 is SGDLS and CDR2 is YYNGEE. The CDR3 has 16 residues. V shed 4 bases and J shed 0 bases, with 14 bases lying between them. DNA of the CDR3: TGTGCCAGCAGCCCCCAAAGCAGGGTCTCCTACAATGAGCAGTTCTTC. Amino acid sequence: CASSPQSRVSYNEQFF.

The V call is TRBV5-1, the J call TRBJ2-7; 8 bases fit TRBD1. Trimming took 3 bases from V and 5 from J; bases not matched to a gene: 10. The germline CDR1 and CDR2 sequences are SGHRS and YFSETQ. The CDR3 consists of 15 residues. CDR3 residues: CASSSGTGYLNEQYF. In DNA form, the CDR3 reads TGCGCCAGCAGCTCCGGGACAGGTTATCTCAACGAGCAGTACTTC.

This rearrangement joins TRBV7-9 to TRBJ2-7; D is unresolved. Per the germline V gene, CDR1 is SEHNR and CDR2 is FQNEAQ (reference sequence). Trimming took off 0 bases at V and 6 bases at J, with 18 bases between the two ends. The CDR3 is made up of 16 amino acids. Here the CDR3 DNA reads TGTGCCAGCAGCTTAGCTTTAAGGGTCCCATTACGCGAGCAGTACTTC. It yields the protein CASSLALRVPLREQYF.

For this clone: The sample has other DNA sequences that encode this CDR3 too. The chain recombines TRBV27 with TRBJ2-1; D is undetermined. Germline V lookup: CDR1 MNHEY, CDR2 SMNVEV (reference sequence). Trimming cost V 2 bases and J 1 base, with 9 bases left between them. The CDR3 has 15 amino acids. The CDR3 spells CASSLAGVSYNEQFF. CDR3 bases: TGTGCCAGCAGTTTAGCTGGGGTGTCCTACAATGAGCAGTTCTTC.

As DNA, the CDR3 is TGTGCCAGTAGTATAGACGGGACGGGGGAGCAGTACTTC. Translated: CASSIDGTGEQYF. This chain joins TRBV19 and TRBJ2-7; D is possibly TRBD1 or TRBD2 (5 bases each). V shed 0 bases and J shed 7 bases, with 10 bases lying between them. Germline V lookup: CDR1 LNHDA, CDR2 SQIVND (reference sequence). The CDR3 length is 13 residues. Full variable domain (rest looked up from reference TRBV19 and TRBJ2-7): DGGITQSPKYLFRKEGQNVTLSCEQNLNHDAMYWYRQDPGQGLRLIYYSQIVNDFQKGDIAEGYSVSREKKESFPLTVTSAQKNPTAFYLCASSIDGTGEQYFGPGTRLTVT.

The count of this clone is one. V and J are TRBV5-4 and TRBJ1-4; D uncertain. V was clipped by 0 bases and J by 3 bases, with 9 bases between them. This CDR3 contains 15 residues. Germline V gene data show CDR1 as SGHNT and CDR2 as YYREEE (reference sequence). The CDR3 nucleotides read TGTGCCAGCAGCTTGGAACCAATCGCTAATGAAAAACTGTTTTTT. Translated, it gives CASSLEPIANEKLFF.

The J gene is TRBJ1-3, the V gene TRBV28, with a tentative D call TRBD1 (5 bases). Germline CDR1 and CDR2: MDHEN and SYDVKM. Between the trimmed V and J ends, which lost 3 bases and 0 bases, there was a span of 15 bases. The CDR3 loop spans 17 amino acids. CDR3 coding DNA: TGTGCCAGCAGTTTCCCAACTACAGGTGCCTCTGGAAACACCATATATTTT. Protein product: CASSFPTTGASGNTIYF.